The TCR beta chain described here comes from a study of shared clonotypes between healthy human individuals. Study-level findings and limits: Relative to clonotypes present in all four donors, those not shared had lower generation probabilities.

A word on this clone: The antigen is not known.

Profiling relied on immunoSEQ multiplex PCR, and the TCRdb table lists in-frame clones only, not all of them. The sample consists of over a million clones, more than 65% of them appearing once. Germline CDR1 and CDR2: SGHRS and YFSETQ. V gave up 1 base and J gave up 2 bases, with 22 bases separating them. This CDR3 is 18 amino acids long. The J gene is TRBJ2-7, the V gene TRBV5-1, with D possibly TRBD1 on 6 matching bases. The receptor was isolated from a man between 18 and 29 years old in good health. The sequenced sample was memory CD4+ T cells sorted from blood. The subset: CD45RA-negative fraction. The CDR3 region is CASSLSTAETGIPYEQYF. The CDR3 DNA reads TGCGCCAGCAGCTTGTCCACCGCCGAGACAGGAATACCCTACGAGCAGTACTTC.